This T cell receptor beta chain comes out of a study of shared clonotypes between healthy human individuals. The overall study: CD8 memory received one plate per donor, CD8 naive two, CD4 memory three and CD4 naive three. General study findings and limits: As a rule, naive subsets had a larger estimated richness than memory subsets. Blood was the only sampled material, and tissue repertoires likely differ.

Caucasian adults living in Nashville, Tennessee, provided all samples. As regards this clone: What it binds is unknown.

Repertoires were generated with immunoSEQ multiplex PCR, while TCRdb's copy carries only in-frame clones and drops some. Here the sample spans about 730,000 clones, approximately 77% being singletons. CDR3 length equals 15 residues. V was clipped by 8 bases and J by 0 bases, with 14 bases between them. Germline V gene data show CDR1 as MNHNY and CDR2 as SVGAGI (reference sequence). The TCR originated in a woman younger than 45 in good health. This sequence joins TRBV6-6 and TRBJ1-5; tentatively, D is TRBD1 (5 bases). Sample: memory CD4+ T cells sorted from blood. Noted subset: CD45RA-negative fraction. Here the CDR3 reads CASGVRGDSNQPQHF. DNA for the CDR3: TGTGCCAGCGGGGTTCGGGGGGATAGCAATCAGCCCCAGCATTTT.